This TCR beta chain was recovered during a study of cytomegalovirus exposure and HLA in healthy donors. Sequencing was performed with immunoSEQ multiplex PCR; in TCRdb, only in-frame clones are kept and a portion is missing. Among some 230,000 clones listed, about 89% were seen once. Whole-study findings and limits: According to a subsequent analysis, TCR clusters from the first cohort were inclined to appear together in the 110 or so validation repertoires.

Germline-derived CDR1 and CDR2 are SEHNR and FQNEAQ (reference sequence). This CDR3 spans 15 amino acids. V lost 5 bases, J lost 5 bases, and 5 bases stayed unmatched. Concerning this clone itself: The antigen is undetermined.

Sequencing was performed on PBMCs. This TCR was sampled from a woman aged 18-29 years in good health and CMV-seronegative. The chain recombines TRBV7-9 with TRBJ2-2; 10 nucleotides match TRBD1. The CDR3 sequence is CASSSGQGGTGELFF. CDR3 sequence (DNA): TGTGCCAGCAGCAGCGGACAGGGGGGAACCGGGGAGCTGTTTTTT.